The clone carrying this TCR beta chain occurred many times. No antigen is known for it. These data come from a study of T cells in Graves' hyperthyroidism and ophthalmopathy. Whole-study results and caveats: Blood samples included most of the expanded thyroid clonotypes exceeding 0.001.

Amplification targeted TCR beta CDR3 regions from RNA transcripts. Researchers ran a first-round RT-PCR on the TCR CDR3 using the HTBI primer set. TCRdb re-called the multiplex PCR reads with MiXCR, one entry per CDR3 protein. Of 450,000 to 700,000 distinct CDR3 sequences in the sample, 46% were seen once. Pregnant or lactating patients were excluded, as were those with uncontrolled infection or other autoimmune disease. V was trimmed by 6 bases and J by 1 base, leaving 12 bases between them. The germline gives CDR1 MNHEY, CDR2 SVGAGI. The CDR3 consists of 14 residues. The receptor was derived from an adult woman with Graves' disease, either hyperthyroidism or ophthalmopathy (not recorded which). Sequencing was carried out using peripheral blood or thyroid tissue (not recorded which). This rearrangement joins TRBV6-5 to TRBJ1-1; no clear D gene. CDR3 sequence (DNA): TGTGCCAGCAGAGTAAGGACCGCGAACACTGAAGCTTTCTTT. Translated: CASRVRTANTEAFF.